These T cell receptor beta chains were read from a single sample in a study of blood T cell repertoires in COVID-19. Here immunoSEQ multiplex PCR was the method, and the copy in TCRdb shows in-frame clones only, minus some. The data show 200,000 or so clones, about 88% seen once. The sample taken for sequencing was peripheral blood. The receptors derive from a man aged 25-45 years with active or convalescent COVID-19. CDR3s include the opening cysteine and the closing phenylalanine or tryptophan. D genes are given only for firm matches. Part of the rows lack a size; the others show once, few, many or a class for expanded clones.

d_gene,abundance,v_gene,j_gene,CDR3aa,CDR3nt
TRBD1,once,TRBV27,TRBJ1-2,CASLDAAGGGYTF,TGTGCCAGCTTAGACGCGGCAGGGGGCGGCTACACCTTC
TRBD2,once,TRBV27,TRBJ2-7,CASSLASGDYSYEQYF,TGTGCCAGCAGTTTAGCTAGCGGGGATTACTCCTACGAGCAGTACTTC
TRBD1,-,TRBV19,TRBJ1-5,CASSPRDRGYYQPQHF,TGTGCCAGTAGTCCCCGGGACAGGGGCTACTATCAGCCCCAGCATTTT
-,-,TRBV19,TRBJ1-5,CASTPNGFQPQHF,TGTGCCAGTACCCCGAACGGGTTTCAGCCCCAGCATTTT
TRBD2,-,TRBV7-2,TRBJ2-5,CASSLTSGGNQETQYF,TGTGCCAGCAGCTTAACTAGCGGGGGGAACCAAGAGACCCAGTACTTC
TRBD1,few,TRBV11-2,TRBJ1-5,CASSLDRGGNQPQHF,TGTGCCAGCAGTTTAGACAGGGGAGGGAATCAGCCCCAGCATTTT
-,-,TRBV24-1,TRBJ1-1,CATSDPQDRLLNTEAFF,TGTGCCACCAGTGACCCTCAGGACAGACTATTGAACACTGAAGCTTTCTTT
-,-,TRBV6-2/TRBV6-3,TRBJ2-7,CASSPGPGFYEQYF,TGTGCCAGCAGTCCCGGGCCAGGGTTCTACGAGCAGTACTTC
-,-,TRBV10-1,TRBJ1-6,CASSEVGVGSPLHF,TGCGCCAGCAGTGAGGTAGGGGTAGGTTCACCCCTCCACTTT
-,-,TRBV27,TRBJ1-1,CASSSVAGDTEAFF,TGTGCCAGCAGTTCCGTCGCCGGGGACACTGAAGCTTTCTTT
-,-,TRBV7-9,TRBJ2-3,CASSLGAHLTDTQYF,TGTGCCAGCAGCTTAGGGGCCCACCTCACAGATACGCAGTATTTT
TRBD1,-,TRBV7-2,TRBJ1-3,CASSRDHGTGDF,TGTGCCAGCAGCCGAGATCACGGGACAGGGGATTTT
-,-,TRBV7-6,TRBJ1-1,CASSLMANTEAFF,TGTGCCAGCAGCTTAATGGCGAACACTGAAGCTTTCTTT
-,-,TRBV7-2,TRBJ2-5,CASSLAPQTQYF,TGTGCCAGCAGCTTAGCCCCCCAGACTCAGTACTTC
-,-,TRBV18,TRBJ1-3,CASSPSPSGNTIYF,TGTGCCAGCTCACCATCTCCCTCTGGAAACACCATATATTTT
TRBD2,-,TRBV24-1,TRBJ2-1,CATSDNLGTNNEQFF,TGTGCCACCAGTGATAACCTCGGGACTAACAATGAGCAGTTCTTC
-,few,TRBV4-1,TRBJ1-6,CASSQDSMGRTPLHF,TGCGCCAGCAGCCAAGATTCAATGGGGCGGACACCCCTCCACTTT
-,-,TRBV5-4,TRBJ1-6,CASSPWEGSTLHF,TGTGCCAGCAGCCCCTGGGAGGGTTCGACCCTCCACTTT
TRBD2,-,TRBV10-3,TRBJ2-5,CAIRRGDPSGGETQYF,TGTGCCATCAGGCGGGGGGACCCGAGTGGCGGAGAGACCCAGTACTTC
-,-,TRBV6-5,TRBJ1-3,CASSHPTVRTIYF,TGTGCCAGCAGCCACCCGACAGTCCGGACCATATATTTT
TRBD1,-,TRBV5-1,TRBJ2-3,CASSLAGRGQDTQYF,TGCGCCAGCAGCTTGGCGGGCAGGGGGCAGGATACGCAGTATTTT
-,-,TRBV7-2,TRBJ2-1,CASSLRGSSYNEQFF,TGTGCCAGCAGCTTAAGGGGGAGCTCCTACAATGAGCAGTTCTTC
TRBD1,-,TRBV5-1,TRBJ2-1,CASSFSPGTAAYNEQFF,TGCGCCAGCAGTTTTTCCCCCGGGACAGCGGCCTACAATGAGCAGTTCTTC
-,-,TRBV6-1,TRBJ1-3,CASSERGRAGNTIYF,TGTGCCAGCAGTGAACGGGGTAGGGCTGGAAACACCATATATTTT
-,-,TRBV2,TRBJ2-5,CASTKYQETQYF,TGTGCCAGCACTAAGTACCAAGAGACCCAGTACTTC
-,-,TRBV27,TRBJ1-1,CASSLGQIGNTEAFF,TGTGCCAGCAGTTTAGGACAGATTGGTAACACTGAAGCTTTCTTT
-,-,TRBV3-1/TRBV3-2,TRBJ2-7,CASSQDLYRAGGEQYF,TGTGCCAGCAGCCAAGATCTTTACCGAGCGGGCGGCGAGCAGTACTTC
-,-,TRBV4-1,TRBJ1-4,CVSSPQDSYNEKLFF,TGCGTCAGCAGCCCCCAAGACAGCTATAATGAAAAACTGTTTTTT
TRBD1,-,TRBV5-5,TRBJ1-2,CASSPSTGFYGYTF,TGTGCCAGCAGCCCTTCGACAGGGTTCTATGGCTACACCTTC
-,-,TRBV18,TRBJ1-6,CASSLRVGARSPLHF,TGTGCCAGCTCACTGCGGGTGGGGGCTCGATCACCCCTCCACTTT
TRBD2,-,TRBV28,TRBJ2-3,CASSPGGAPSDTQYF,TGTGCCAGCAGTCCCGGGGGGGCCCCTTCAGATACGCAGTATTTT
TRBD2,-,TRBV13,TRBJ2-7,CASSGGTSGSYEQYF,TGTGCCAGCAGTGGAGGGACTAGCGGATCCTACGAGCAGTACTTC